This TCR beta chain was profiled in a study of blood T cell repertoires in COVID-19. Overall study: From T cells, B-cell-depleted T cells, or PBMCs came the material, which was cDNA or gDNA.

The germline gives CDR1 ENHRY, CDR2 SYGVKD. This CDR3 has 17 residues. With 6 bases removed from V and 0 bases from J, the gap between germline ends came to 15 bases. Sequencing used immunoSEQ multiplex PCR; TCRdb keeps in-frame clones, though not all of them. The repertoire holds about 250,000 clones, with 70% to 90% as singletons. The chain joins TRBV10-3 to TRBJ2-6, with D perhaps TRBD1 (6 bases). The sequenced sample consisted of PBMCs or T cells enriched from blood (not recorded which). This TCR came from a man aged 40-49 years who had recovered from COVID-19. The CDR3 region has the DNA TGTGCCATCAGAATGGACAGCCGTCCCTCTGGGGCCAACGTCCTGACTTTC. It codes for CAIRMDSRPSGANVLTF.